In this sample, the clone carrying this T cell receptor (beta chain) turned up a few times. The repertoire was sequenced with immunoSEQ multiplex PCR; TCRdb's copy has only in-frame clones and lacks some. The top ten hold 4% to 5.5% of the sample, which has approximately 330,000 clones, 80% to 90% seen once. The CDR3 has 14 amino acids. Germline loops: CDR1 KGHSH, CDR2 LQKENI. Trimming left V 2 bases short and J 6 bases short, with 13 bases between. This sample is drawn from a study of blood T cell repertoires in COVID-19. The clonotype originates from a woman aged 40 to 50 with acute COVID-19. The sample taken for sequencing was PBMCs or T cells enriched from blood (not recorded which). The chain carries TRBV18 and TRBJ1-1; D is possibly TRBD1 (5 bases). The CDR3 bases are TGTGCCAGCTCACCAGGGCAGGGATGGGCTGAAGCTTTCTTT. Translation: CASSPGQGWAEAFF.